This is a list of T cell receptor beta chains from one sample in a study of blood T cell repertoires in COVID-19. Assay: immunoSEQ multiplex PCR; the TCRdb copy retains only in-frame clones and omits some. The table has about 220,000 clones, 75% to 90% seen once. The sample comprised PBMCs or T cells enriched from blood (not recorded which). All receptors come from a woman younger than 35 in a cohort exposed to, infected with or recovered from COVID-19 (not recorded which). The CDR3 runs from the conserved cysteine through the conserved F or W. D genes are given only for firm matches.

j_call d_call cdr3_length v_call cdr3_aa
TRBJ1-3 TRBD1 17 TRBV4-2 CASSQDGDSFLGNTIYF
TRBJ1-5 . 15 TRBV28 CASSLWSTGNQPQHF
TRBJ1-6 . 18 TRBV2 CASSESLPAGLTYSPLHF
TRBJ2-4 . 17 TRBV1 CTSSSRTGPIGKNIQYF
TRBJ2-7 . 15 TRBV7-2 CASSLVGDGGHEQYF
TRBJ1-2 . 16 TRBV27 CASSLLAGADGYGYTF
TRBJ2-7 . 12 TRBV11-3 CASSGGWNEQYF
TRBJ1-3 . 15 TRBV5-4 CAGRGGLESGNTIYF
TRBJ1-3 TRBD1 16 TRBV3-1/TRBV3-2 CASSHPGQGKGNTIYF
TRBJ2-7 . 17 TRBV6-1 CASSESWSGVGGKEQYF
TRBJ1-2 . 14 TRBV28 CASSYRTINYGYTF
TRBJ2-1 TRBD2 15 TRBV6-4 CASSDRAGGPNEQFF
TRBJ2-1 TRBD2 15 TRBV7-9 CASSLAGGRYNEQFF
TRBJ2-1 . 15 TRBV29-1 CSVEGVQGSYNEQFF
TRBJ2-1 TRBD2 14 TRBV5-6 CASKLAGGPHEQFF
TRBJ1-1 . 14 TRBV28 CASSVSGRNTEAFF
TRBJ1-6 . 13 TRBV7-8 CASSRNRDSPLHF
TRBJ2-1 . 13 TRBV6-5 CASSYSAGGEQFF
TRBJ2-2 TRBD1 15 TRBV6-5 CASSSQGAGTGELFF
TRBJ2-6 . 16 TRBV9 CASSANRETGANVLTF
TRBJ1-1 TRBD1 15 TRBV3-1/TRBV3-2 CASSLPGQGHTEAFF
TRBJ2-7 TRBD1 14 TRBV6-5 CASSSGQGVYEQYF
TRBJ2-7 . 15 TRBV7-2 CASSLVAVTGYEQYF
TRBJ1-5 . 15 TRBV19 CASTHPTGSNQPQHF
TRBJ1-1 . 14 TRBV5-5 CASSRDQGITEAFF
TRBJ1-3 . 13 TRBV30 CAWMGSSGNTIYF
TRBJ2-7 TRBD1 13 TRBV5-1 CASSRTGDYEQYF
TRBJ2-7 . 14 TRBV27 CASSTDYTSYEQYF
TRBJ1-2 . 15 TRBV4-1 CASSQVGGAGYGYTF
TRBJ2-7 TRBD2 15 TRBV11-3 CASSSSGSYLGEQYF
TRBJ2-1 TRBD1 15 TRBV18 CASSPRDRVVNEQFF
TRBJ2-4 TRBD2 15 TRBV2 CASSDAGDSKNIQYF
TRBJ1-1 . 16 TRBV18 CASSTFPRGKDTEAFF
TRBJ2-1 TRBD2 15 TRBV9 CASTERGGGGNEQFF
TRBJ2-5 TRBD1 13 TRBV5-1 CASSTGQGETQYF
TRBJ2-3 TRBD2 13 TRBV18 CASSPSGGNTQYF
TRBJ2-5 . 14 TRBV3-1/TRBV3-2 CASSGPVSGETQYF
TRBJ1-2 TRBD1 12 TRBV7-9 CASSLGQYGYTF
TRBJ2-7 . 12 TRBV19 CASSQSPYEQYF
TRBJ1-5 . 16 TRBV28 CASSIGTLESNQPQHF
TRBJ1-4 . 11 TRBV20-1 CSARDLEKLFF
TRBJ2-5 . 13 TRBV6-5 CASSYSFEETQYF
TRBJ1-1 TRBD1 16 TRBV7-8 CASSLDVDRVGTEAFF
TRBJ1-1 TRBD1 15 TRBV27 CASSSLGQGWTEAFF
TRBJ2-5 . 13 TRBV7-8 CASSATGLETQYF
TRBJ2-1 TRBD1 15 TRBV7-2 CASSLQDRVSNEQFF
TRBJ1-1 . 13 TRBV6-5 CASSTGQYSEAFF
TRBJ2-1 TRBD1 16 TRBV18 CASSPPNRGIHNEQFF
TRBJ1-2 . 14 TRBV11-2 CASSLTPRDYGYTF
TRBJ1-4 . 15 TRBV6-5 CASSPSRGVSEKLFF
TRBJ2-6 TRBD1 18 TRBV27 CASSLSPQGALGANVLTF
TRBJ1-6 . 14 TRBV19 CATPGTFYNSPLHF
TRBJ2-1 . 15 TRBV5-1 CASSVQGSTYNEQFF
TRBJ1-2 TRBD1 15 TRBV13 CASSLLTGGNYGYTF
TRBJ1-4 TRBD1 14 TRBV11-2 CASSLQGQGEKLFF
TRBJ2-7 TRBD2 17 TRBV7-6 CASSLAASGRVPYEQYF
TRBJ2-1 TRBD1 13 TRBV24-1 CATSDGQGNEQFF
TRBJ1-6 TRBD1 15 TRBV5-1 CASSLRRGRNSPLHF
TRBJ2-5 TRBD1 15 TRBV5-1 CASSSDRGYEETQYF